This T cell receptor (beta chain) was retrieved from a study of T cell changes during pregnancy in multiple sclerosis. The CDR3 extends over 16 amino acids. Losses at the gene ends were 4 bases for V and 2 bases for J; bases not matched to a gene: 7. CDR1 and CDR2 from the germline V gene are MNHNS and SASEGT. The method was immunoSEQ multiplex PCR; TCRdb's version includes in-frame clones alone and lacks a portion of them. The table has fewer than 35,000 clones, less than 95% seen once. The source of this sequence is a female donor with multiple sclerosis, enrolled in a pregnancy study. The chain joins TRBV6-1 to TRBJ2-3; 9 nucleotides align to TRBD2. The source material was CD8+ T cells from peripheral blood mononuclear cells, sampled in the second trimester of pregnancy. CDR3 region: CASSGELAGVTDTQYF. The CDR3 DNA is TGTGCCAGCAGTGGGGAATTAGCGGGGGTCACAGATACGCAGTATTTT.